This T cell receptor beta chain was recovered during a study of T cells expressing NK-cell markers. After re-calling the 5' RACE reads, TCRdb lists one entry per CDR3 protein, DNA absent. The sample table includes some 390,000 distinct CDR3 sequences. Sequencing was carried out using blood T cells: a sorted CD56 or NKG2C T cell subset, CD4+ or CD8+ T cells, or bulk PBMC T cells (not recorded which). This TCR derives from a woman aged 50 to 60 in good health.

The CDR3 sequence is CASSQESSGRGEKLFF. The gene calls are TRBV4-2 and TRBJ1-4. Germline values: CDR1 LGHNA, CDR2 YNFKEQ. The CDR3 is 16 residues long.